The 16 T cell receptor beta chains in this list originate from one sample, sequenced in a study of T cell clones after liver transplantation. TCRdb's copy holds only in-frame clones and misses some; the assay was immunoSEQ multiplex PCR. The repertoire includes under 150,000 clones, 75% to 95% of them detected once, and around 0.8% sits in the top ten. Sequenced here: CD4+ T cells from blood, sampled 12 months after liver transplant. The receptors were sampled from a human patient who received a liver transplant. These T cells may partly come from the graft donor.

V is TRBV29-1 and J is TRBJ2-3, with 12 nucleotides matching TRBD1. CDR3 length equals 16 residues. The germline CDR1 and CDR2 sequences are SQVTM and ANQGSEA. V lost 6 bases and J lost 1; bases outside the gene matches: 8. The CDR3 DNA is TGCAGCGTCTCATCCGGGACAGGGGGCCGCACAGATACGCAGTATTTT. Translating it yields CSVSSGTGGRTDTQYF.

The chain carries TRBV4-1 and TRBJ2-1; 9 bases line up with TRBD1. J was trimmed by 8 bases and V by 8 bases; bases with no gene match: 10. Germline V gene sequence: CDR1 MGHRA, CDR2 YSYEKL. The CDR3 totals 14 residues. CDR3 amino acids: CASRTQGAGDEQFF. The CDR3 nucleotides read TGCGCCAGCCGTACACAGGGGGCGGGCGATGAGCAGTTCTTC.

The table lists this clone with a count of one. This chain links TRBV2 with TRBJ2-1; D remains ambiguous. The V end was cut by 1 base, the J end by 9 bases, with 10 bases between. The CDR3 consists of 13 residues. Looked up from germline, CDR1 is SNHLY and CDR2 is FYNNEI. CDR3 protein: CASSEGHLLEQFF. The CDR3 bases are TGTGCCAGCAGTGAAGGCCACCTTCTTGAGCAGTTCTTC.

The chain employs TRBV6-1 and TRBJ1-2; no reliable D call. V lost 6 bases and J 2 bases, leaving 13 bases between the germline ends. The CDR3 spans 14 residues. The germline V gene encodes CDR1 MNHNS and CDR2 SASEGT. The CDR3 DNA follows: TGTGCCAGCAGCCGGACCGACGTAAACTATGGCTACACCTTC. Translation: CASSRTDVNYGYTF.

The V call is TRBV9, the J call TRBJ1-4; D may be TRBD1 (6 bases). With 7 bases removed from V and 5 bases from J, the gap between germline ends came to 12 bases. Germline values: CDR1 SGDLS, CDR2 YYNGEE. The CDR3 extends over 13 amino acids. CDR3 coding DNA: TGTGCCAGCTCGGACAGTGAAAATGAAAAACTGTTTTTT. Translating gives CASSDSENEKLFF.

Here the CDR3 DNA reads TGCGCCAGCAGCTTGACAGGGAGCACCGGGGAGCTGTTTTTT. It is translated as CASSLTGSTGELFF. This sequence joins TRBV5-1 and TRBJ2-2; the D gene is possibly TRBD1 (6 bases). Germline lookup yields CDR1 SGHRS and CDR2 YFSETQ. CDR3 size: 14 residues. The V gene lost 1 base and the J gene lost 4 bases, with 8 bases spanning the gap.

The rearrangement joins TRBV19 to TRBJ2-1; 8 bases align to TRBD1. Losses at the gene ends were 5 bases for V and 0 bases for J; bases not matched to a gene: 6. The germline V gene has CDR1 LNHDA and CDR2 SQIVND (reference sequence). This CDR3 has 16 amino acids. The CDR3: CASSVRQGSSYNEQFF. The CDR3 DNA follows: TGTGCCAGTAGTGTCCGACAGGGGAGCTCCTACAATGAGCAGTTCTTC.

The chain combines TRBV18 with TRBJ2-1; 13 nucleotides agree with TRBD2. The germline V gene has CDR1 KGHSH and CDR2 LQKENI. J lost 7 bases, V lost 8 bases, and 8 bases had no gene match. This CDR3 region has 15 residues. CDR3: CASHRATSGRNEQFF. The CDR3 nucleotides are TGTGCCAGCCACCGGGCGACTAGCGGGAGGAATGAGCAGTTCTTC. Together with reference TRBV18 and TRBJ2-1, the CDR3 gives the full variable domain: NAGVMQNPRHLVRRRGQEARLRCSPMKGHSHVYWYRQLPEEGLKFMVYLQKENIIDESGMPKERFSAEFPKEGPSILRIQQVVRGDSAAYFCASHRATSGRNEQFFGPGTRLTVL.

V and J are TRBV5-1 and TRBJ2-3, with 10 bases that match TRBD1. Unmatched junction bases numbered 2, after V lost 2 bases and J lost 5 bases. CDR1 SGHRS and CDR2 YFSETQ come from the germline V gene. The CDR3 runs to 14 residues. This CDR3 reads CASSFGTGEDTQYF. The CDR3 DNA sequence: TGCGCCAGCAGCTTCGGGACAGGGGAAGATACGCAGTATTTT.

In nucleotides, the CDR3 is TGTGCCAGCAGCGATAGGGACTTATACAATGAGCAGTTCTTC. The encoded protein is CASSDRDLYNEQFF. This chain links TRBV2 with TRBJ2-1; the D gene is possibly TRBD2 (6 bases). The V gene lost 6 bases and the J gene lost 4 bases, with 13 bases spanning the gap. Germline V gene sequence: CDR1 SNHLY, CDR2 FYNNEI. The CDR3 has 14 residues.

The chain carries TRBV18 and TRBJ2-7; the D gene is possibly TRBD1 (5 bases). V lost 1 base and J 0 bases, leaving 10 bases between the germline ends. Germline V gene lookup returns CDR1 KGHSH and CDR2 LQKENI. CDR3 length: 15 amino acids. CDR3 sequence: CASSPQGLPSYEQYF. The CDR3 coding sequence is TGTGCCAGCTCACCACAGGGGCTGCCCTCCTACGAGCAGTACTTC.

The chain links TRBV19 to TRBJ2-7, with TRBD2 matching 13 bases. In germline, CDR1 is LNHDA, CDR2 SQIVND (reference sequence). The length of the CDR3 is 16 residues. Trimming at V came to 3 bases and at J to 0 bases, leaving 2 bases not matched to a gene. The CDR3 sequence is CASSIWTSGSSYEQYF. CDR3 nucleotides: TGTGCCAGTAGTATCTGGACTAGCGGGAGCTCCTACGAGCAGTACTTC.

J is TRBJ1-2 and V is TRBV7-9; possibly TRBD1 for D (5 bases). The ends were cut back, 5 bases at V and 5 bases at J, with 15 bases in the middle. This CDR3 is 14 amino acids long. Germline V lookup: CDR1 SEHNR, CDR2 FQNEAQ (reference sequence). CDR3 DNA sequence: TGTGCCAGCAGCCCCTTAGGGGTTGGGTATGGCTACACCTTC. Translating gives CASSPLGVGYGYTF.

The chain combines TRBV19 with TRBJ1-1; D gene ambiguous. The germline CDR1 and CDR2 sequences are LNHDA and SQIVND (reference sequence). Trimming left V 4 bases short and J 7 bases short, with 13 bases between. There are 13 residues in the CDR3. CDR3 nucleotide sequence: TGTGCCAGTAGTAATAGAATAGGCAGTGAAGCTTTCTTT. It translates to CASSNRIGSEAFF.

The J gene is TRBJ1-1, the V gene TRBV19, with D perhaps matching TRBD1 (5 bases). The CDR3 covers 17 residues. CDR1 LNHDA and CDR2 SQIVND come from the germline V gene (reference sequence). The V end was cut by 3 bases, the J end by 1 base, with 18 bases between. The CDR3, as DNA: TGTGCCAGTAGTATTAGGGGCTCGGGGTCATGGAACACTGAAGCTTTCTTT. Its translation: CASSIRGSGSWNTEAFF.

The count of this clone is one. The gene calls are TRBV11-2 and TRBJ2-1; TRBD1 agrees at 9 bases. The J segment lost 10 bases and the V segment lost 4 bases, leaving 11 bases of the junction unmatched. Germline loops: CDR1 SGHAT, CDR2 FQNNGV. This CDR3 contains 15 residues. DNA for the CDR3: TGTGCCAGCAGCTCCCCGGGACTCGGGACAGGGGAGCAGTTCTTC. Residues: CASSSPGLGTGEQFF.